This T cell receptor (beta chain) was found in a study of blood T cell repertoires in COVID-19. V was clipped by 4 bases and J by 9 bases; unmatched bases: 10. Germline lookup yields CDR1 SGHDN and CDR2 FVKESK. This CDR3 has 15 amino acids. The assay was immunoSEQ multiplex PCR, and TCRdb's table has in-frame clones only and misses some. The repertoire holds approximately 260,000 clones, with around 84% as singletons. This TCR was sampled from a man under 40 with acute COVID-19. The sequenced sample was PBMCs or T cells enriched from blood (not recorded which). The chain links TRBV14 to TRBJ1-2; 11 positions agree with TRBD1. The CDR3 DNA reads as TGTGCCAGCAGCCGGGTTAAAGGACAGGGGGCTAGCTACACCTTC. Its translation is CASSRVKGQGASYTF.